This TCR beta chain was captured by sequencing in a study of blood T cell repertoires in COVID-19. Looking at the study overall: The origin of the acute and convalescent COVID-19 samples was the United States, Italy and Spain.

V was shortened by 5 bases and J by 5 bases, with 4 bases between the two germline ends. Germline V lookup: CDR1 SGHAT, CDR2 FQNNGV. The length of the CDR3 is 11 residues. TCRdb's table, derived via immunoSEQ multiplex PCR, lists solely in-frame clones and lacks some. The sample contains 80,000 to 90,000 clones, approximately 80% of which appear only once. This clonotype was sampled from a man between 70 and 80 years old with acute or convalescent COVID-19. Material for sequencing was peripheral blood. The chain carries TRBV11-2 and TRBJ2-1; D is undetermined. CDR3 in amino acids: CASSLNNEQFF. The CDR3 DNA follows: TGTGCCAGCAGCCTTAACAATGAGCAGTTCTTC.